What follows are 13 T cell receptor beta chains derived from one specimen sequenced in a study of blood T cell repertoires in COVID-19. Sequencing was performed with immunoSEQ multiplex PCR; in TCRdb, only in-frame clones are kept and a portion is missing. In the table there are roughly 350,000 clones, roughly 88% of which are singletons. Sequenced sample: peripheral blood. The source is a woman aged 45-59 years with active or convalescent COVID-19.

The CDR3 sequence: CASSYLGGGVETQYF. The CDR3 DNA is TGTGCCAGCAGTTACTTAGGGGGAGGGGTAGAGACCCAGTACTTC. V usage is TRBV6-5 and J usage is TRBJ2-5, with D perhaps TRBD2 (7 bases). The length of the CDR3 is 15 residues. Germline values: CDR1 MNHEY, CDR2 SVGAGI. V was trimmed by 1 base and J by 4 bases, leaving 13 bases between them.

The chain links TRBV27 to TRBJ2-1, with D uncertain. The CDR3 runs 14 residues. Germline loops: CDR1 MNHEY, CDR2 SMNVEV (reference sequence). V dropped 4 bases and J dropped 3 bases, with 10 bases sitting between them. The CDR3 sequence is CASSSRAGYNEQFF. The CDR3 DNA is TGTGCCAGCAGTTCGCGTGCCGGCTACAATGAGCAGTTCTTC.

As DNA, the CDR3 is TGTGCCAGCAGCGTACGGGACAGGGTAACAGATACGCAGTATTTT. Translated: CASSVRDRVTDTQYF. V usage is TRBV9 and J usage is TRBJ2-3; 9 bases are shared with TRBD1. This CDR3 is 15 amino acids long. CDR1 is SGDLS, CDR2 YYNGEE, per germline. The trim removed 1 base at V and 3 bases at J, leaving 3 bases unmatched.

CDR3 sequence (DNA): TGTGCCAGCAGCACCACACGGGATCAGCCCCAGCATTTT. Translating gives CASSTTRDQPQHF. The rearrangement uses TRBV6-5 and TRBJ1-5; D gene ambiguous. V was trimmed by 6 bases and J by 5 bases, leaving 11 bases between them. The germline gives CDR1 MNHEY, CDR2 SVGAGI. The CDR3 spans 13 residues.

The CDR3 region has the DNA TGTGCCACCAGCAGGACCGGGACAGGGACCGAGCAGTACTTC. Translation: CATSRTGTGTEQYF. The chain combines TRBV15 with TRBJ2-7; 9 positions match TRBD1. CDR3 size: 14 residues. Trimming cost V 3 bases and J 6 bases; bases outside gene matches: 6. From germline, CDR1 is LNHNV and CDR2 YYDKDF (reference sequence). The full variable domain, its missing parts supplied by reference TRBV15 and TRBJ2-7, is DAMVIQNPRYQVTQFGKPVTLSCSQTLNHNVMYWYQQKSSQAPKLLFHYYDKDFNNEADTPDNFQSRRPNTSFCFLDIRSPGLGDTAMYLCATSRTGTGTEQYFGPGTRLTVT.

This clone has only a few counts. The chain joins TRBV4-2 to TRBJ2-1, with D perhaps TRBD1 (6 bases). Trimming took 0 bases from V and 6 from J, leaving 15 bases between them. This CDR3 has 16 residues. Germline V CDR1 and CDR2: LGHNA, YNFKEQ. The CDR3 here is CASSQDGTRGGNEQFF. For the CDR3, the DNA is TGTGCCAGCAGCCAAGATGGAACCAGAGGGGGCAATGAGCAGTTCTTC.

The chain uses TRBV7-3 and TRBJ2-1, with D perhaps matching TRBD2 (6 bases). From germline, CDR1 is SGHTA and CDR2 FQGTGA. The CDR3 covers 16 residues. Trimming stripped 0 bases from V and 2 bases from J, with 11 bases between. DNA for the CDR3: TGTGCCAGCAGCTTAACAGGTCCTAGCGCCTACAATGAGCAGTTCTTC. Amino acids: CASSLTGPSAYNEQFF.

The V call is TRBV7-3, the J call TRBJ2-1; 8 bases align to TRBD2. CDR1 and CDR2 (germline): SGHTA, FQGTGA. The CDR3 sequence is 12 residues long. The junction had 6 bases not matched to a gene; V was cut back by 5 bases and J by 12 bases. This CDR3 is CASSRERERQFF. The CDR3 nucleotides are TGTGCCAGCAGCCGCGAGCGGGAGAGGCAGTTCTTC.

This clone appeared many times. This chain connects TRBV2 to TRBJ1-4; 7 bases map to TRBD1. Germline-derived CDR1 and CDR2 are SNHLY and FYNNEI. This CDR3 contains 14 residues. Trimming took 6 bases from V and 7 from J; bases not matched to a gene: 8. The CDR3 loop reads CASRDRVGSEKLFF. CDR3 DNA sequence: TGTGCCAGCAGAGACAGGGTAGGAAGTGAAAAACTGTTTTTT. Filled out from reference TRBV2 and TRBJ1-4, the complete variable domain reads EPEVTQTPSHQVTQMGQEVILRCVPISNHLYFYWYRQILGQKVEFLVSFYNNEISEKSEIFDDQFSVERPDGSNFTLKIRSTKLEDSAMYFCASRDRVGSEKLFFGSGTQLSVL.

The genes are TRBV10-3 and TRBJ1-1, with a possible D match to TRBD1 (6 bases). Germline lookup yields CDR1 ENHRY and CDR2 SYGVKD. The CDR3 totals 13 residues. V lost 8 bases to trimming and J lost 6 bases, with 16 bases between them. The CDR3: CAIGARGMSEAFF. The DNA of the CDR3 is TGTGCCATCGGGGCCAGGGGAATGTCTGAAGCTTTCTTT.

V usage is TRBV5-5 and J usage is TRBJ2-1; 9 bases agree with TRBD2. Per the germline V gene, CDR1 is SGHKS and CDR2 is YYEKEE (reference sequence). V shed 4 bases, J shed 8 bases, and the junction held 16 bases outside the gene matches. The CDR3 runs 17 residues. The DNA of the CDR3 is TGTGCCAGCAGCCCGCAGGCGGGCGGGAGGGGCGTCGATGAGCAGTTCTTC. Protein: CASSPQAGGRGVDEQFF. The full variable domain, completed using reference TRBV5-5 and TRBJ2-1, is DAGVTQSPTHLIKTRGQQVTLRCSPISGHKSVSWYQQVLGQGPQFIFQYYEKEERGRGNFPDRFSARQFPNYSSELNVNALLLGDSALYLCASSPQAGGRGVDEQFFGPGTRLTVL.

CDR3 coding DNA: TGTGCCAGCAGGTTCCGGTGGGGAGACGCAACTAATGAAAAACTGTTTTTT. Encoded protein: CASRFRWGDATNEKLFF. The chain uses TRBV11-2 and TRBJ1-4, with D hard to call. The CDR3 extends over 17 amino acids. CDR1 is SGHAT and CDR2 is FQNNGV in the germline V gene. The V end lost 6 bases, the J end lost 0 bases, and 17 bases lay between the germline ends.

The chain recombines TRBV4-1 with TRBJ2-1, with 14 bases identical to TRBD2. V lost 0 bases to trimming and J lost 11 bases; unmatched junction nucleotides: 6. The germline V gene encodes CDR1 MGHRA and CDR2 YSYEKL. CDR3 size: 16 residues. CDR3 amino acids: CASSQDQTSGGAKQFF. The CDR3 bases are TGCGCCAGCAGCCAAGATCAGACTAGCGGGGGGGCGAAGCAGTTCTTC.